This TCR beta chain was observed in a study of beta chain features in type 1 diabetes. Looking at the study overall: No age, gender or cell yield differences were seen between patients and healthy donors. Study observations and caveats: Type 1 diabetes patients had TCRB CDR3s that were shorter (moderately but significantly so) in all four CD4+ subsets.

Every bit of the isolated RNA underwent reverse transcription, so sequencing read expressed TCRB transcripts. Only in-frame clones appear in the TCRdb table, and some are missing; sequencing was by immunoSEQ multiplex PCR. Counted here are roughly 730,000 clones, around 15% occurring once; the ten biggest clones make up less than 0.025%. Averaging around 120 mL, one heparinised blood draw was given by each donor. CD45RO/CCR7/CD25/CD127/CD95/CD27 staining was used to isolate CD4+ naive, central memory, regulatory and stem cell-like memory cells by sorting. This clone was detected only a few times. As yet, its antigen is unknown. There are 12 residues in the CDR3. Deletions cut 7 bases from V and 7 bases from J, with 16 bases between. Germline V lookup: CDR1 GTSNPN, CDR2 SVGIG (reference sequence).

Sequencing was carried out using naive CD4+ T cells from blood. This clonotype was sampled from a young man with type 1 diabetes. The chain employs TRBV30 and TRBJ1-1, with TRBD1 as a possible D gene (6 bases). In DNA form, the CDR3 reads TGTGCCTTGTCTCGGGGGGCTGTTGAAGCTTTCTTT. It is translated as CALSRGAVEAFF.